Given below is one T cell receptor beta chain in context. Its antigen is unknown. Base qualities are missing; no much larger clone stands one base away. This entry belongs to a study of cytotoxic CD8 clonotypes in ibrutinib-treated CLL (dated by TCRdb to the early 2020s). Some background on the complete study: In this cohort, approximately 15 patients were treatment-naive and about ten were relapsed/refractory, while around 18 had unmutated IGHV. Samples at response were collected after a median of about 12 months of treatment, with a range of roughly 6 to 40 months. Every remission and progressive disease sample was obtained while ibrutinib was still being received by the patients. On average, each sample yielded about 260,000 productive templates and about 94,000 productive rearrangements. Longitudinal samples were available for 26 of the 86 trial participants. Cryopreserved peripheral blood mononuclear cells were obtained before treatment, at response, and at either sustained remission or disease progression. Responses were partial in some 24 patients and complete in 2; after median about 70 months follow-up, roughly 14 stayed in remission and 12 progressed.

Reading the label with the study, this specimen's time point is: about twelve months on ibrutinib. For TCR beta library preparation, approximately 1.8 micrograms of genomic DNA was extracted from cryopreserved PBMCs. Longitudinal blood samples from CLL patients on ibrutinib monotherapy were analyzed using high-throughput TCR beta sequencing. Patients were enrolled in a phase 2 open-label single-center ibrutinib monotherapy trial. Measured from the cysteine to the phenylalanine, the CDR3 is 14 residues long. Only the CDR3 DNA stays, 42 bases, in frame from base 1. For this chain, trimming is 4 bases at the V end and 6 bases at the J end, and the number of junction bases without a gene match is 6. The germline V gene (reference sequence) gives CDR1 as SEHNR and CDR2 as FQNEAQ. The goal of deep resolution MiSeq sequencing was a depth between 1 in 1 million and 1 in 200,000 T cells, and coverage averaged 10x per clonotype. TCR beta libraries were generated with the immunoSEQ hsTCRB Kit. In the paper's pipeline: ImmunoSEQ Data Assistant and ImmunoSEQ Analyzer were used for data analysis, and V, D and J genes were assigned according to IMGT definitions. Clonality, which ranges from 0 to 1, was calculated by subtracting the normalized Shannon entropy of productive rearrangement frequencies from one. Only overrepresented clonotypes making up at least 0.05% of the repertoire of each patient were included in the public clonotype analysis. About a dozen repertoires from age-matched healthy donors, obtained from immuneACCESS, served as clonality controls. TCRdb stores this immuneACCESS table with in-frame sequences only. Part of the clones is absent; in the studies checked, under half of the shortfall reflects unresolved V genes, and no reason is known for the rest. Clone size and the V and J calls come from that table; the DNA yielded D and trimming. The sample table holds approximately 48,000 clones, of which 53% were seen once. Around a third of the sample is held by the ten biggest clonotypes.

On the study overall, not on this receptor specifically: Public clonotypes were rare and either shrank or stayed stable during treatment, and the rise in clonality at ibrutinib response reflected expansion of private clonotypes. Baseline clonality was found to be higher than that of age-matched healthy donors and was strongly correlated with circulating CD8+ T-cell counts. Clonality rose at ibrutinib response, remained stable during sustained remission, and dropped back toward baseline at progression. Sustained-remission and progressing patients did not have matched sampling times, and lymph node repertoires were not examined.

This chain joins TRBV7-9 to TRBJ1-5, and TRBD1 aligns with 7 junction nucleotides. The sequence came from a human donor with chronic lymphocytic leukemia. This specimen was PBMCs, taken after 12 months of ibrutinib treatment. This receptor carries the CDR3 CASSSDRVGQPQHF. The nucleotides are TGTGCCAGCAGCTCTGACAGGGTCGGTCAGCCCCAGCATTTT. Reference TRBV7-9 and TRBJ1-5 genes cover what lies past the CDR3, so the full variable domain is DTGVSQNPRHKITKRGQNVTFRCDPISEHNRLYWYRQTLGQGPEFLTYFQNEAQLEKSRLLSDRFSAERPKGSFSTLEIQRTEQGDSAMYLCASSSDRVGQPQHFGDGTRLSIL.